This is a list of T cell receptor beta chains from one sample in a study of metastatic and nonmetastatic thyroid tumors. With MiXCR, TCRdb reprocessed the PCR reads. The table lists over 65,000 clones, about 12% of them singletons, with around 10% in the top ten. Input material: tumor tissue. The receptor source for this set is a female donor with papillary thyroid cancer or a benign thyroid nodule (not recorded which). Some clones in this sample may be carry-over from other donors' samples. The CDR3 runs from the conserved cysteine through the conserved F or W. A D gene is named only where the DNA matches it firmly. A row's size may be missing; if present it is once, few, many or a size class.

TRBJ1-1,many,-,TRBV20-1,TGCAGTGCCGTAGACAGCCTGAACACTGAAGCTTTCTTT,CSAVDSLNTEAFF
TRBJ2-1,many,TRBD2,TRBV2,TGTGCCAGCAGTGAAGCGCTTCATTTTGCGGGAGGGCCTTATGAGCAGTTCTTC,CASSEALHFAGGPYEQFF
TRBJ2-1,many,TRBD2,TRBV6-5,TGTGCCAGCAGTTACTCGTTAGCGGGAGACAATGAGCAGTTCTTC,CASSYSLAGDNEQFF
TRBJ2-5,-,-,TRBV12-5,TGTGCTAGCCACAGGGAATTCCAAGAGACCCAGTACTTC,CASHREFQETQYF
TRBJ1-4,many,-,TRBV3-1,TGTGCCAGCAGCCAGGGGGTCGGGGGTGAAAAACTGTTTTTT,CASSQGVGGEKLFF
TRBJ1-2,-,-,TRBV4-2,TGTGCCAGCAGCCAAGAGGTGAGATTGACGCACCTTAACTATGGCTACACCTTC,CASSQEVRLTHLNYGYTF
TRBJ2-7,many,TRBD2,TRBV11-2,TGTGCCAGCAGCGTGGGACTAGCGGGAACCTACGAGCAGTACTTC,CASSVGLAGTYEQYF
TRBJ2-1,many,-,TRBV7-9,TGTGCCAGCAGCTTCCTCGCCAGAGGCAATGAGCAGTTCTTC,CASSFLARGNEQFF
TRBJ2-3,many,TRBD2,TRBV27,TGTGCCAGCATCCCCATAGCGGGATTGGGGACAGATACGCAGTATTTT,CASIPIAGLGTDTQYF
TRBJ2-7,many,-,TRBV12-3/TRBV12-4,TGTGCCAGCAGTTTAATTGGGGGGGCCGAGCAGTACTTC,CASSLIGGAEQYF
TRBJ2-7,-,-,TRBV12-3/TRBV12-4,TGTACCAGAAGTTTAGGGACCTTCGGCGAGCAGTACTTC,CTRSLGTFGEQYF
TRBJ1-2,many,-,TRBV3-1,TGTGCCAGCAGCCTCGTCGGTACGTACAGCGCCAACTATGGCTACACCTTC,CASSLVGTYSANYGYTF
TRBJ2-1,many,TRBD2,TRBV7-6,TGTGCCAGCAGCCGGACTAGCGGGGGGATCTATGAGCAGTTCTTC,CASSRTSGGIYEQFF
TRBJ1-2,many,-,TRBV6-2/TRBV6-3,TGTGCCAGCAGTTACCATATGGACTATGGCTACACCTTC,CASSYHMDYGYTF
TRBJ2-7,many,-,TRBV6-1,TGTGCCAGTAGGGGTACAAATATCTACGAGCAGTACTTC,CASRGTNIYEQYF
TRBJ2-1,-,TRBD2,TRBV4-1,TGCGCCAGCAGCCACAGACTAGCGGGAGCCCACAATGAGCAGTTCTTC,CASSHRLAGAHNEQFF
TRBJ2-5,-,-,TRBV5-5,TGTGCCAGCAGCTTGGGACACGTGGGCCAAGAGACCCAGTACTTC,CASSLGHVGQETQYF
TRBJ1-2,many,TRBD1,TRBV6-5,TGTGCCAGCAGTTACTCAGCAGGGGGCGGGAATGGCTACACCTTC,CASSYSAGGGNGYTF
TRBJ1-2,medium-sized,-,TRBV12-3/TRBV12-4,TGTGCCAGCAGTCACTCAGGGGCCCCTAGCTATGGCTACACCTTC,CASSHSGAPSYGYTF
TRBJ1-1,many,-,TRBV7-9,TGTGCCAGCAGCTACGGCGGGAACACTGAAGCTTTCTTT,CASSYGGNTEAFF
TRBJ2-4,-,TRBD1,TRBV30,TGTGCCTGGAGTGTACTAGGACAGGAGGTTGTCAAAAACATTCAGTACTTC,CAWSVLGQEVVKNIQYF
TRBJ2-7,-,TRBD1,TRBV25-1,TGTGCCAGCAGTGAGGGACAGTGGGGCCACGAGCAGTACTTC,CASSEGQWGHEQYF
TRBJ2-7,many,TRBD1,TRBV4-1,TGCGCCAGCAGCCCAAAGTGGGACAGTTACTCCTACGAGCAGTACTTC,CASSPKWDSYSYEQYF
TRBJ2-3,many,-,TRBV9,TGTGCCAGCAGCCCCCGGGACACTTACACAGATACGCAGTATTTT,CASSPRDTYTDTQYF
TRBJ2-1,many,TRBD2,TRBV27,TGTGCCAGCAGTTCCCCCCGGCCGGGACTAGCGGGATCAGATGAGCAGTTCTTC,CASSSPRPGLAGSDEQFF
TRBJ1-2,many,-,TRBV20-1,TGCAGTGCTACGCAAAGGGTTCCTAACTATGGCTACACCTTC,CSATQRVPNYGYTF
TRBJ1-1,-,-,TRBV7-2,TGTGCCAGCAGCTTAGGACTCCCGAACACTGAAGCTTTCTTT,CASSLGLPNTEAFF
TRBJ2-3,many,TRBD2,TRBV20-1,TGCAGTGCCCCGACTAGCGGGAGAGGGGATACGCAGTATTTT,CSAPTSGRGDTQYF
TRBJ2-7,many,TRBD2,TRBV11-2,TGTGCCAGCAGCCCCGGGACTAGCGGGAGCTACGAGCAGTACTTC,CASSPGTSGSYEQYF
TRBJ1-2,medium-sized,-,TRBV7-9,TGTGCCAGCAGCCCCAACCTCTACTACACCTTC,CASSPNLYYTF
TRBJ2-7,-,-,TRBV30,TGTGCCTGGAGCAGGATCAACGAGCAGTACTTC,CAWSRINEQYF
TRBJ2-7,once,-,TRBV20-1,TGCAGTGCTATAGTGGAAGGAACACACGAGCAGTACTTC,CSAIVEGTHEQYF
TRBJ2-3,many,-,TRBV28,TGTGCCAGCAGTGCCCAAGAAGATACGCAGTATTTT,CASSAQEDTQYF
TRBJ2-1,-,-,TRBV30,TGTGCCTGGAGTGTGGGTGTCCTAGCAAGCTCCTACAATGAGCAGTTCTTC,CAWSVGVLASSYNEQFF
TRBJ1-2,many,-,TRBV11-1,TGTGCCAGCAGCCCGCTGGTGGGGTCCTATGGCTACACCTTC,CASSPLVGSYGYTF